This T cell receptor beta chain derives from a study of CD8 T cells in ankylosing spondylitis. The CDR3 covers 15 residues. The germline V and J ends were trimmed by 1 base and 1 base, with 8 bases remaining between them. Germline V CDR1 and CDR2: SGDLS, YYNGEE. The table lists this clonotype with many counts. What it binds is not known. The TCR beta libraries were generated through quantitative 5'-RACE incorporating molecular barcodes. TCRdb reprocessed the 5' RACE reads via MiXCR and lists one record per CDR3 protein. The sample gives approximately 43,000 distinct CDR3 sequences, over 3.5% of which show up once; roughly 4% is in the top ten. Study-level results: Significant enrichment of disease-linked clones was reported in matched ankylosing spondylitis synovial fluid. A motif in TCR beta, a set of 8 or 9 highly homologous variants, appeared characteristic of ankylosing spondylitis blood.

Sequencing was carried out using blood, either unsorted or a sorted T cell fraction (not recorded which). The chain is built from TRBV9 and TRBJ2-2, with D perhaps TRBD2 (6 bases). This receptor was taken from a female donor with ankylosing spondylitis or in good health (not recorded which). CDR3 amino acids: CASSVYGGNTGELFF. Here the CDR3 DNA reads TGTGCCAGCAGCGTATACGGGGGGAACACCGGGGAGCTGTTTTTT.